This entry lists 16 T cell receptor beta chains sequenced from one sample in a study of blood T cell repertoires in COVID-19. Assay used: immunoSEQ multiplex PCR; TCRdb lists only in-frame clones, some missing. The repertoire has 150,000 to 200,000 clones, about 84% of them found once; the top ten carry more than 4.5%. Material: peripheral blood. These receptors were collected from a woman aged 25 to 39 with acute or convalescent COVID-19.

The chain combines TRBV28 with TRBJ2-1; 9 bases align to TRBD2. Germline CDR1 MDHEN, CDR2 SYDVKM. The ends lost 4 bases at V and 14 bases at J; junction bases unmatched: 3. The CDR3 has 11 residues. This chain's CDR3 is CASSWGTSKFF. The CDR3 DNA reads TGTGCCAGCAGTTGGGGGACTAGCAAGTTCTTC. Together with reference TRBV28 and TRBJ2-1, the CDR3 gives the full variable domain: DVKVTQSSRYLVKRTGEKVFLECVQDMDHENMFWYRQDPGLGLRLIYFSYDVKMKEKGDIPEGYSVSREKKERFSLILESASTNQTSMYLCASSWGTSKFFGPGTRLTVL.

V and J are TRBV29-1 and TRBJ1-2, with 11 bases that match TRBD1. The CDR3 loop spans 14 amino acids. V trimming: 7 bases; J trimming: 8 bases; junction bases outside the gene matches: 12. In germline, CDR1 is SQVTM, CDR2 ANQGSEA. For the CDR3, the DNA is TGCAGCGCCGGGAAGGACAGGGGGCGTTTCGGCTACACCTTC. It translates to CSAGKDRGRFGYTF.

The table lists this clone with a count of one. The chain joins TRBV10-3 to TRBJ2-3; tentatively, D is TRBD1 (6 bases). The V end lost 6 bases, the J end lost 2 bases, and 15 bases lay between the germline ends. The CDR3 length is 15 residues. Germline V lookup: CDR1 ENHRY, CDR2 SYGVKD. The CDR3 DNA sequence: TGTGCCATCAGGGACCCTACAGGGTTCACAGATACGCAGTATTTT. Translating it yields CAIRDPTGFTDTQYF.

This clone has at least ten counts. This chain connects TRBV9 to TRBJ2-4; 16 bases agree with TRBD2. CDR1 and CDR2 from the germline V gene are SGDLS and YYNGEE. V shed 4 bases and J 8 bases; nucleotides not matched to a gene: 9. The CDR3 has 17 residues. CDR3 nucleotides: TGTGCCAGCAGCTTATACCCGGGACTAGCGGGAGGGGACATTCAGTACTTC. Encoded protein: CASSLYPGLAGGDIQYF.

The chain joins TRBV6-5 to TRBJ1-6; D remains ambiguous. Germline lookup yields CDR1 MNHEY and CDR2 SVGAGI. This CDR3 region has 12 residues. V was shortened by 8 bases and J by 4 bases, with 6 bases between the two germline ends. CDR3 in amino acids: CASGLYNSPLHF. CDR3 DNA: TGTGCCAGCGGGCTATATAATTCACCCCTCCACTTT.

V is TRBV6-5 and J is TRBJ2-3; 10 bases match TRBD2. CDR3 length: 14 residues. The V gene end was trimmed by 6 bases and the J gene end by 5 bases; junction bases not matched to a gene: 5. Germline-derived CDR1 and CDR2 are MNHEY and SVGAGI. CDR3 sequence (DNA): TGTGCCAGCAGGAGCGGGGGGGCTCAAGATACGCAGTATTTT. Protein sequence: CASRSGGAQDTQYF.

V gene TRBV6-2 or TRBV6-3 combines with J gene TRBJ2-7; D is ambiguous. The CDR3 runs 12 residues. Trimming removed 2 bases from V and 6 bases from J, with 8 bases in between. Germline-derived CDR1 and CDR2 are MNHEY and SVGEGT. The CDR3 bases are TGTGCCAGCAGTTACAGGCCTAGCGAGCAGTACTTC. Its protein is CASSYRPSEQYF.

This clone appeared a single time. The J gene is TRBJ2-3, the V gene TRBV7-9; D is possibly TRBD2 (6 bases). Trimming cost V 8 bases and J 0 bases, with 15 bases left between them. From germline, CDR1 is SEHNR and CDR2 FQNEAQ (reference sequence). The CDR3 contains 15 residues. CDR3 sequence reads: CASFPRDSSTDTQYF. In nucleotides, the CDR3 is TGTGCCAGCTTCCCCCGGGACTCTAGCACAGATACGCAGTATTTT.

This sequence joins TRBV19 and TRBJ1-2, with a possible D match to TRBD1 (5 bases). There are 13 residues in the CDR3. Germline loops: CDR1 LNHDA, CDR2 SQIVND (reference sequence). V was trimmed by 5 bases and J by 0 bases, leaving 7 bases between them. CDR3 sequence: CASSPTANYGYTF. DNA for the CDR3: TGTGCCAGTAGTCCGACAGCTAACTATGGCTACACCTTC.

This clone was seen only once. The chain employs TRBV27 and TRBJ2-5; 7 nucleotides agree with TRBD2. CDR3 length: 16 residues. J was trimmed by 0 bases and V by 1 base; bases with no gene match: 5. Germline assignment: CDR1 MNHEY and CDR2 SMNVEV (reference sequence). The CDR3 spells CASSLLAGRYQETQYF. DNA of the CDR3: TGTGCCAGCAGTTTATTAGCGGGCCGTTACCAAGAGACCCAGTACTTC.

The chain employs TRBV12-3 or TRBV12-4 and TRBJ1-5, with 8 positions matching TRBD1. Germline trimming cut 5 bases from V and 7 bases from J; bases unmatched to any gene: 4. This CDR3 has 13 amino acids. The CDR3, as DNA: TGTGCCAGCAGTGACAGGGGCGGACAGCCCCAGCATTTT. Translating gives CASSDRGGQPQHF.

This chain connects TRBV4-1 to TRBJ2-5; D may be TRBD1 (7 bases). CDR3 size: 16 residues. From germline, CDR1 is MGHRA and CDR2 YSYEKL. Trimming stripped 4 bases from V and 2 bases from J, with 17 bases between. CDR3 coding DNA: TGCGCCAGCAGCCCCATCGGCGCGGGACAGCAAGAGACCCAGTACTTC. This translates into CASSPIGAGQQETQYF.

The CDR3 region is CASSVGRGVADTQYF. CDR3 nucleotides: TGTGCCAGCAGCGTAGGGCGGGGGGTGGCAGATACGCAGTATTTT. V and J are TRBV9 and TRBJ2-3; 8 nucleotides line up with TRBD2. Germline CDR1 SGDLS, CDR2 YYNGEE. CDR3 size: 15 residues. Trimming at V came to 0 bases and at J to 4 bases, leaving 4 bases not matched to a gene.

The CDR3 loop is CASSPDPLAGATDTQYF. CDR3 in DNA: TGCGCCAGCAGCCCCGATCCACTAGCGGGGGCTACAGATACGCAGTATTTT. This rearrangement joins TRBV5-1 to TRBJ2-3, with 11 bases lining up with TRBD2. Looked up from germline, CDR1 is SGHRS and CDR2 is YFSETQ. The CDR3 contains 17 residues. The junction had 10 bases not matched to a gene; V was cut back by 4 bases and J by 3 bases.

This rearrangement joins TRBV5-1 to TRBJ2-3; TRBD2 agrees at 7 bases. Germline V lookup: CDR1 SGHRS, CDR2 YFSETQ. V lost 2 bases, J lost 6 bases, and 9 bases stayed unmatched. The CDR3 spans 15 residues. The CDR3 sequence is CASSFGQRGSDTQYF. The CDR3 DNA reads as TGCGCCAGCAGCTTTGGCCAGCGGGGTTCCGATACGCAGTATTTT. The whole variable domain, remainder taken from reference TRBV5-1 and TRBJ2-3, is KAGVTQTPRYLIKTRGQQVTLSCSPISGHRSVSWYQQTPGQGLQFLFEYFSETQRNKGNFPGRFSGRQFSNSRSEMNVSTLELGDSALYLCASSFGQRGSDTQYFGPGTRLTVL.

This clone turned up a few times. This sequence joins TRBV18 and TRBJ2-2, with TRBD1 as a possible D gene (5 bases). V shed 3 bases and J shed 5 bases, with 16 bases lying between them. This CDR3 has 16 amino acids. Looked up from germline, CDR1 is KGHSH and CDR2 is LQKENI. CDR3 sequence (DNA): TGTGCCAGCTCACCTTTACAGGTCAAAGAGACCGGGGAGCTGTTTTTT. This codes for CASSPLQVKETGELFF.